This T cell receptor (beta chain) appears in the sequencing data of a study of shared clonotypes between healthy human individuals. All donors were healthy HIV-negative adults lacking recent acute infections or vaccinations. Every subset had its genomic DNA shared out evenly among several immunoSEQ plates. The table came from immunoSEQ multiplex PCR; TCRdb's copy has only in-frame clones and leaves some out. The sample lists a few million clones, 85% to 95% occurring once. The TCR sequence derives from a man aged 18 to 29 in good health. The source material was naive CD4+ T cells sorted from blood. The subset: CD45RA+ positively selected.

DNA for the CDR3: TGTGCCAGCAGCTTAGTTTCTTGGGGCGGGGAGCAGTACTTC. This encodes CASSLVSWGGEQYF. The J gene is TRBJ2-7, the V gene TRBV7-2; D possibly uses TRBD1 or TRBD2 (5 bases each). The CDR3 length is 14 residues. Trimming removed 1 base from V and 7 bases from J, with 14 bases in between. Germline V gene data show CDR1 as SGHTA and CDR2 as FQGNSA.